The clone carrying this T cell receptor beta chain appeared once. This sample stems from a study of T-cell memory formation after mild COVID-19. Germline CDR1 SEHNR, CDR2 FQNEAQ (reference sequence). CDR3 length equals 13 residues. The V end lost 11 bases, the J end lost 2 bases, and 16 bases lay between the germline ends. From the 5' RACE reads, TCRdb called clonotypes with MiXCR, one entry per CDR3 protein. This sample has fewer than 450,000 distinct CDR3 sequences, with more than 20% found just once. The sequencing sample was made of PBMCs or a T cell subset sorted from them (not recorded which). The TCR originated in an adult woman who had mild COVID-19 (a few samples of this study predate the infection). Cell type and time point are not known. The chain recombines TRBV7-9 with TRBJ2-7, with a weak D call TRBD2 (7 bases). CDR3 DNA: TGTGCCTCCGAGGGGGGGACGGCCTACGAGCAGTACTTC. The encoded protein is CASEGGTAYEQYF.